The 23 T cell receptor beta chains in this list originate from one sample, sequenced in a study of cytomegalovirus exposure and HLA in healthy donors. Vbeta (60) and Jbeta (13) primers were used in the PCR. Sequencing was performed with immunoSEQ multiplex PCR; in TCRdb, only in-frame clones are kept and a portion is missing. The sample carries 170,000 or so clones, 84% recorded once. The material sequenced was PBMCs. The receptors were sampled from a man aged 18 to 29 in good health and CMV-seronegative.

CDR3 residues: CASSLRGGAGDEQYF. The CDR3 coding sequence is TGTGCCAGCAGCTTAAGGGGGGGGGCCGGGGATGAGCAGTACTTC. This chain joins TRBV11-2 and TRBJ2-7; tentative D call: TRBD2 (7 bases). With 2 bases removed from V and 7 bases from J, the gap between germline ends came to 18 bases. Germline CDR1 is SGHAT and CDR2 is FQNNGV. This CDR3 region has 15 residues.

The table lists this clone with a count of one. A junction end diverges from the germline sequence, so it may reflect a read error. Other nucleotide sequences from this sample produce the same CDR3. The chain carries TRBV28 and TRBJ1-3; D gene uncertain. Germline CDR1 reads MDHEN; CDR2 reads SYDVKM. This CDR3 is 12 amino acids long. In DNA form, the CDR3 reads TGTGCCAGTAGTTTGGAGGGAAACACCATATATTTT. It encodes CASSLEGNTIYF.

In DNA, the CDR3 is TGTGCCAGCAGTCCTCTGGCGGGAAACACTGAAGCTTTCTTT. Translated: CASSPLAGNTEAFF. The chain joins TRBV2 to TRBJ1-1; unclear D gene. This CDR3 spans 14 amino acids. Germline values: CDR1 SNHLY, CDR2 FYNNEI. The V end lost 5 bases, the J end lost 2 bases, and 12 bases lay between the germline ends.

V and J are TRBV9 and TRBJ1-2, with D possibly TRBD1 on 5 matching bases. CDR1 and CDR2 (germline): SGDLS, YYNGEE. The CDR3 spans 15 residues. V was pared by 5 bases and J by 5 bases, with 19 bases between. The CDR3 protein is CASRHSQGIGYGYTF. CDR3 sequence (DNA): TGTGCCAGCAGACACAGCCAGGGAATAGGATATGGCTACACCTTC.

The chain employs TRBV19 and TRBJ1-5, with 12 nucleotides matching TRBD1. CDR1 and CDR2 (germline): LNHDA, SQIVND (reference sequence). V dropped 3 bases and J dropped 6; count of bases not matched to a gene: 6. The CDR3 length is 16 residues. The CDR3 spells CASSIPGQGAIQPQHF. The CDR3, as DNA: TGTGCCAGTAGTATTCCGGGACAGGGGGCGATTCAGCCCCAGCATTTT.

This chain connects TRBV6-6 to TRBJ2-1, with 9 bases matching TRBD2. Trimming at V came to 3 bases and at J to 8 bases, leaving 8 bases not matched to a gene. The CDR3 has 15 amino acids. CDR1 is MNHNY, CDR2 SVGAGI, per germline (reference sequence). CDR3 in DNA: TGTGCCAGCAGTTATTCCGAGGGACTAGCCTATGAGCAGTTCTTC. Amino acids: CASSYSEGLAYEQFF.

The CDR3 DNA follows: TGTGCCAGTAGCGGAAGGGGAAGAGAAGAGCAGTACTTC. It specifies CASSGRGREEQYF. The V and J genes are TRBV19 and TRBJ2-7; tentative D call: TRBD1 (5 bases). V was clipped by 6 bases and J by 7 bases, with 16 bases between them. From germline, CDR1 is LNHDA and CDR2 SQIVND (reference sequence). The CDR3 length is 13 residues.

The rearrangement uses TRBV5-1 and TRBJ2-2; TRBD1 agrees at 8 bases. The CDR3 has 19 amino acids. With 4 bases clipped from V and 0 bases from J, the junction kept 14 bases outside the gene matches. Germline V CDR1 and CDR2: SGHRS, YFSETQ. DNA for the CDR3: TGCGCCAGCAGCAAAAGGACAGGGAGAATGTTCGCGAACACCGGGGAGCTGTTTTTT. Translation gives CASSKRTGRMFANTGELFF.

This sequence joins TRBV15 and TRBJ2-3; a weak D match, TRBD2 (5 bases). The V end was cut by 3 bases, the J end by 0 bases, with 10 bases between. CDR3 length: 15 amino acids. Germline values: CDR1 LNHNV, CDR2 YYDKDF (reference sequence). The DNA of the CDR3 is TGTGCCACCAGCAGGACCCCGGGGAGCACAGATACGCAGTATTTT. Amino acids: CATSRTPGSTDTQYF.

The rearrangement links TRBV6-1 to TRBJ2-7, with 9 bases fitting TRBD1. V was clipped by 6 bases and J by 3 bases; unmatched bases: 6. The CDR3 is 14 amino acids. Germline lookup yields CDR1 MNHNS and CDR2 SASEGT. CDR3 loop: CASRGQGWVYEQYF. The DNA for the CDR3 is TGTGCCAGCAGGGGACAGGGCTGGGTCTACGAGCAGTACTTC.

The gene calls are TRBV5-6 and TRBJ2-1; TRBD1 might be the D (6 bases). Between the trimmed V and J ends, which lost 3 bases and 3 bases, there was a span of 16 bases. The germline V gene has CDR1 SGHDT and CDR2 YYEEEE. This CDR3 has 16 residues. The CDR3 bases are TGTGCCAGCAGCTCCCTTACTGACAGGAACTACAATGAGCAGTTCTTC. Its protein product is CASSSLTDRNYNEQFF.

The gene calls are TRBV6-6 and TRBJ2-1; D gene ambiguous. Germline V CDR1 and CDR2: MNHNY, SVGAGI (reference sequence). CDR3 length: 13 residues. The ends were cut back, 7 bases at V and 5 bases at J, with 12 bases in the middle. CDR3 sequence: CASTIETNNEQFF. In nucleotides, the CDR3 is TGTGCCAGCACCATCGAGACAAACAATGAGCAGTTCTTC.

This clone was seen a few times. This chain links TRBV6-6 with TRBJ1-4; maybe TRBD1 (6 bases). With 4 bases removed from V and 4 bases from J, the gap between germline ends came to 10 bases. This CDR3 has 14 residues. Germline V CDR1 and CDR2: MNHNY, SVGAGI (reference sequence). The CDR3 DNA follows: TGTGCCAGCAGTTCTTACAGGGTTAATGAAAAACTGTTTTTT. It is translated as CASSSYRVNEKLFF.

CDR3 sequence: CASSLGTVNTEAFF. As DNA, the CDR3 is TGCGCCAGCAGCCTCGGGACAGTGAACACTGAAGCTTTCTTT. The V gene is TRBV5-1, the J gene TRBJ1-1; TRBD1 aligns across 7 bases. The CDR3 is made up of 14 amino acids. The germline CDR1 and CDR2 sequences are SGHRS and YFSETQ. J lost 0 bases, V lost 4 bases, and 3 bases had no gene match.

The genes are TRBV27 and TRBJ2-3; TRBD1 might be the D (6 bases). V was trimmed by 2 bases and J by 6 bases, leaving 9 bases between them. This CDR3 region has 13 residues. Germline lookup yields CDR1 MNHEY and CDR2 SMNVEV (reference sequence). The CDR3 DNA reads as TGTGCCAGCAGTTTAAACAGGGCGGATACGCAGTATTTT. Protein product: CASSLNRADTQYF.

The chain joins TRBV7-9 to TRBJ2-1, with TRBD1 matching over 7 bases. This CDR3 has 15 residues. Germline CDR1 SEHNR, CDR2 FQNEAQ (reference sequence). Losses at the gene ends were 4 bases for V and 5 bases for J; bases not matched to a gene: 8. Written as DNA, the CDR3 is TGTGCCAGCAGCTCCAGGGGGACATCCCACAATGAGCAGTTCTTC. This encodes CASSSRGTSHNEQFF.

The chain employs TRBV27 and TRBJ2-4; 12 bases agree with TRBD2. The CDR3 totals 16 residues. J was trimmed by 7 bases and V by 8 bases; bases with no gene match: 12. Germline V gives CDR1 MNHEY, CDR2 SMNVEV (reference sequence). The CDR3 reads CASELAGGPEENIQYF. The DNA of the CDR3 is TGTGCCAGCGAGCTAGCGGGAGGGCCCGAGGAGAACATTCAGTACTTC.

CDR3 nucleotide sequence: TGCAGCGGGGGACTGGGCCAAGAGACCCAGTACTTC. It specifies CSGGLGQETQYF. The chain employs TRBV29-1 and TRBJ2-5; a weak D match, TRBD2 (6 bases). The CDR3 runs to 12 residues. The germline V and J ends were trimmed by 7 bases and 1 base, with 10 bases remaining between them. Germline CDR1 is SQVTM and CDR2 is ANQGSEA.

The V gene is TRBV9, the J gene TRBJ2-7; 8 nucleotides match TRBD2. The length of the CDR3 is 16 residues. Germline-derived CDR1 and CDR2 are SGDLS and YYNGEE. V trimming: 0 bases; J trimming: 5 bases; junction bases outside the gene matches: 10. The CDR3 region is CASSVGLASSENEQYF. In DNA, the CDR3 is TGTGCCAGCAGCGTAGGACTAGCGTCTTCTGAGAACGAGCAGTACTTC.

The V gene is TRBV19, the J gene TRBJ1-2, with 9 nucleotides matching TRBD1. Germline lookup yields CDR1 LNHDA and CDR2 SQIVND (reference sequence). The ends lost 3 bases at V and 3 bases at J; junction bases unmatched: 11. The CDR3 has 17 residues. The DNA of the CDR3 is TGTGCCAGTAGTATGCTTCACAGGGGGCGAGGTGACTATGGCTACACCTTC. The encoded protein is CASSMLHRGRGDYGYTF.

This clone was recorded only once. The CDR3 region has the DNA TGTGCCAGCAGTGACAAATCTCGGACTAGGTCGGAGACCCAGTACTTC. Its protein product is CASSDKSRTRSETQYF. The V gene is TRBV6-4, the J gene TRBJ2-5; 7 bases align to TRBD2. V trimming: 2 bases; J trimming: 5 bases; junction bases outside the gene matches: 11. Per germline, CDR1 MRHNA and CDR2 SNTAGT. This CDR3 region has 16 residues.

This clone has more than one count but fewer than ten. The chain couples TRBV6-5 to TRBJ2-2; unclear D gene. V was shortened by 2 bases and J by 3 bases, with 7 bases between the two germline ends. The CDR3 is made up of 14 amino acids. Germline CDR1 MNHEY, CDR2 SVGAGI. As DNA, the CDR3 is TGTGCCAGCAGTTACCTAGAGGACACCGGGGAGCTGTTTTTT. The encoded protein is CASSYLEDTGELFF.

Written as DNA, the CDR3 is TGTGCCAGCAGCTTAGAGGGGTCAGTCAATGGCTACACCTTC. This gives the protein CASSLEGSVNGYTF. The chain couples TRBV7-9 to TRBJ1-2; D might be TRBD1 (5 bases). Germline CDR1 SEHNR, CDR2 FQNEAQ (reference sequence). This CDR3 spans 14 amino acids. Trimming stripped 1 base from V and 6 bases from J, with 12 bases between.